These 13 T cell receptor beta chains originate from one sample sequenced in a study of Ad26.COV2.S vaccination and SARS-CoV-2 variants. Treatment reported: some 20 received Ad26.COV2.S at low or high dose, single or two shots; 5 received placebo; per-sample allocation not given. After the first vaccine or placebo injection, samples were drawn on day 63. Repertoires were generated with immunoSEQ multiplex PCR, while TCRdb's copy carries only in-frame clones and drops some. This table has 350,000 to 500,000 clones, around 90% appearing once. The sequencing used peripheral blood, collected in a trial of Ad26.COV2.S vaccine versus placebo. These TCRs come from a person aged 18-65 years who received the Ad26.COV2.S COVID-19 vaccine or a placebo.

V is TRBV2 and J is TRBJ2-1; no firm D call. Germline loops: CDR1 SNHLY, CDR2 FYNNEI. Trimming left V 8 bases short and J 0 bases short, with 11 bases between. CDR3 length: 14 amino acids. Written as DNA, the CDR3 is TGTGCCAGCGGACGACAAGCCTCCTACAATGAGCAGTTCTTC. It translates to CASGRQASYNEQFF. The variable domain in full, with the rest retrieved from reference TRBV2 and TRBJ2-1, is EPEVTQTPSHQVTQMGQEVILRCVPISNHLYFYWYRQILGQKVEFLVSFYNNEISEKSEIFDDQFSVERPDGSNFTLKIRSTKLEDSAMYFCASGRQASYNEQFFGPGTRLTVL.

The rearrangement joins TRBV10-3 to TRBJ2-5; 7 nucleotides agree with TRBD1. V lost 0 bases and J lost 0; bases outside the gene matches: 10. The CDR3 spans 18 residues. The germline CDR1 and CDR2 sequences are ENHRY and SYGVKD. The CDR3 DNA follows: TGTGCCATCAGTGAGTCGGGCCGGCCACAGGGGCACCAAGAGACCCAGTACTTC. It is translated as CAISESGRPQGHQETQYF.

The CDR3: CASSYLPSNSPLHF. In DNA, the CDR3 is TGTGCCAGCAGTTATCTCCCTTCCAATTCACCCCTCCACTTT. The gene calls are TRBV6-5 and TRBJ1-6; D call uncertain. Germline-derived CDR1 and CDR2 are MNHEY and SVGAGI. The CDR3 loop spans 14 amino acids. V was clipped by 3 bases and J by 7 bases, with 10 bases between them.

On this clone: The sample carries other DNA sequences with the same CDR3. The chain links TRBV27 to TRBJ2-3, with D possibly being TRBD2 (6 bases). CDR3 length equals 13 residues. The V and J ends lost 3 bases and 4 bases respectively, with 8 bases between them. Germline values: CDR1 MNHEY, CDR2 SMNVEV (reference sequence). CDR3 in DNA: TGTGCCAGCAGTTTGTTAGCGGCAGATACGCAGTATTTT. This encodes CASSLLAADTQYF.

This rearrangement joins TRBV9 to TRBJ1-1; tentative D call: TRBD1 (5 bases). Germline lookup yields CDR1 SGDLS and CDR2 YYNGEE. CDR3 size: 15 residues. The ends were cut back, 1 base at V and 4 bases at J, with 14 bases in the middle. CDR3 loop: CASSVKGLGLTEAFF. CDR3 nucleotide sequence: TGTGCCAGCAGCGTAAAAGGGTTGGGGCTCACTGAAGCTTTCTTT.

The CDR3 spells CASSPQDTQYF. DNA for the CDR3: TGTGCCAGCAGCCCCCAAGATACGCAGTATTTT. V gene TRBV12-3 or TRBV12-4 combines with J gene TRBJ2-3; unclear D gene. Trimming cost V 6 bases and J 5 bases, with 6 bases left between them. The CDR3 length is 11 residues.

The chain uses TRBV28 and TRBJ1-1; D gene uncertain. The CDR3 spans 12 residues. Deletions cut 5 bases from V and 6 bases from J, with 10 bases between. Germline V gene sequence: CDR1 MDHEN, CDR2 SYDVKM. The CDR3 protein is CASSIIKAEAFF. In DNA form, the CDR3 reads TGTGCCAGCAGTATTATTAAAGCTGAAGCTTTCTTT.

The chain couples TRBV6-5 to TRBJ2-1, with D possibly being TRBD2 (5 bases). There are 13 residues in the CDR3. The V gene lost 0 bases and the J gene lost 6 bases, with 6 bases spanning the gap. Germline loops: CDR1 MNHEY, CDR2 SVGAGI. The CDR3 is CASSYSGVNEQFF. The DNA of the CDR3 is TGTGCCAGCAGTTACTCCGGGGTCAATGAGCAGTTCTTC.

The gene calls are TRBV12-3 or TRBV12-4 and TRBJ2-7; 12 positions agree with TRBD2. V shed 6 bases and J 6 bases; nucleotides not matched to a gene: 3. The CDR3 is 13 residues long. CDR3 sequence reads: CASSGLAGSEQYF. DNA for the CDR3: TGTGCCAGCAGCGGACTAGCGGGATCCGAGCAGTACTTC.

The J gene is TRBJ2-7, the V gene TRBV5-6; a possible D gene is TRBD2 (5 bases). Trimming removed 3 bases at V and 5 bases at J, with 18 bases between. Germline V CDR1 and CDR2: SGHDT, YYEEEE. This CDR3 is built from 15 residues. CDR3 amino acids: CASSSEYRRVHEQYF. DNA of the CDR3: TGTGCCAGCAGCTCGGAGTATAGGCGGGTCCACGAGCAGTACTTC.

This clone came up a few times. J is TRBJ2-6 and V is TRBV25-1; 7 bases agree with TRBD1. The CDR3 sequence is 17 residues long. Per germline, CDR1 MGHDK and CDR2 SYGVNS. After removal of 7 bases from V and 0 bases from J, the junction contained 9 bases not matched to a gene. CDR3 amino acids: CASTQTGSHSGANVLTF. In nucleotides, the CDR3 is TGTGCCAGCACTCAGACAGGGTCCCACTCTGGGGCCAACGTCCTGACTTTC.

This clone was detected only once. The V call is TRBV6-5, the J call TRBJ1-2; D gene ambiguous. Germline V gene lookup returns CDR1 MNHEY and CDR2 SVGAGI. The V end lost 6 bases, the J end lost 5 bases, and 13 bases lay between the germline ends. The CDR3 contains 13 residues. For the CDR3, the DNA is TGTGCCAGCAGCCGTGGAACATTTTATGGCTACACCTTC. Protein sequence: CASSRGTFYGYTF.

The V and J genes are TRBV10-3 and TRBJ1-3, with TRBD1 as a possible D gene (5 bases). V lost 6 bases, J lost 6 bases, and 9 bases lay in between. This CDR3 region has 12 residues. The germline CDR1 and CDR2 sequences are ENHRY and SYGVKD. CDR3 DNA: TGTGCCATCAGCACAGGTCCAAACACCATATATTTT. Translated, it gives CAISTGPNTIYF.